These 7 T cell receptor beta chains share one sample of origin, sequenced in a study of shared T cell receptors in the human thymus (TCRdb year 2021). The library was made by the immunoSEQ multiplex PCR assay. TCRdb obtained this table from immuneACCESS and retained in-frame rearrangements with V and J assigned. These tables miss some clones; where compared with another copy, unresolved V genes account for less than half of the shortfall, and the remainder is unexplained. This sample comprises 700,000 or so clones, approximately 85% of them detected only once. Around 0.01% of the sample is held by the ten biggest clonotypes. The sample also formed part of further work on human thymus T cells.

The sample consisted of thymocytes. The receptor set was obtained from a girl under three years old with a congenital heart defect. Donor details come from another sample of the same person, matched by shared clones.

The J gene is TRBJ2-3, the V gene TRBV9, with 15 bases that match TRBD2. J was trimmed by 4 bases and V by 3 bases; bases with no gene match: 6. CDR3 length: 17 residues. Germline V gene data show CDR1 as SGDLS and CDR2 as YYNGEE. In nucleotides, the CDR3 is TGTGCCAGCAGCGCCGGACTAGCGGGGGGGTTGTCAGATACGCAGTATTTT. This codes for CASSAGLAGGLSDTQYF.

The genes are TRBV4-1 and TRBJ1-2; D unresolved. CDR1 is MGHRA, CDR2 YSYEKL, per germline. V was trimmed by 1 base and J by 7 bases, leaving 22 bases between them. The CDR3 is 17 residues long. CDR3 in DNA: TGCGCCAGCAGCCAAGGGCTTCAGTTTTCGAATTCCCTTGGCTACACCTTC. It translates to CASSQGLQFSNSLGYTF.

This sequence joins TRBV10-3 and TRBJ1-6; D is perhaps TRBD1 (5 bases). CDR3 length equals 13 residues. The V end was cut by 4 bases, the J end by 7 bases, with 8 bases between. Germline CDR1 reads ENHRY; CDR2 reads SYGVKD. The CDR3 reads CAISGRTNSPLHF. In nucleotides, the CDR3 is TGTGCCATCAGTGGAAGGACAAATTCACCCCTCCACTTT.

For the CDR3, the DNA is TGTGCCAGCAGGGACCTGCAGGGGCCCGGCTACACCTTC. As protein: CASRDLQGPGYTF. This sequence joins TRBV2 and TRBJ1-2, with D maybe TRBD1 (6 bases). Germline assignment: CDR1 SNHLY and CDR2 FYNNEI. CDR3 size: 13 residues. With 6 bases removed from V and 8 bases from J, the gap between germline ends came to 16 bases.

This clone has more than one count but fewer than ten. The chain couples TRBV7-9 to TRBJ1-2; weak D call: TRBD1 (5 bases). CDR1 and CDR2 from the germline V gene are SEHNR and FQNEAQ (reference sequence). The CDR3 is 13 amino acids. Trimming pared 9 bases from V and 3 bases from J, leaving 14 bases between. The CDR3 loop is CASQGVGHYGYTF. CDR3 coding DNA: TGTGCCAGTCAAGGGGTGGGTCACTATGGCTACACCTTC.

V is TRBV18 and J is TRBJ2-7; 8 bases line up with TRBD1. This CDR3 spans 13 amino acids. The junction had 4 bases not matched to a gene; V was cut back by 3 bases and J by 6 bases. CDR1 is KGHSH and CDR2 is LQKENI in the germline V gene. As DNA, the CDR3 is TGTGCCAGCTCACCGAACAGGGGGACCGAGCAGTACTTC. Residues: CASSPNRGTEQYF.

This chain uses TRBV9 with TRBJ1-1; D call uncertain. The CDR3 runs to 13 residues. V lost 3 bases to trimming and J lost 2 bases, with 8 bases between them. Germline CDR1 is SGDLS and CDR2 is YYNGEE. Here the CDR3 reads CASSAGKNTEAFF. CDR3 sequence (DNA): TGTGCCAGCAGCGCGGGGAAAAACACTGAAGCTTTCTTT.